Listed below are T cell receptor beta chains from one sample, sequenced in a study of OX40 agonist ivuxolimab in advanced cancers. TCRdb keeps only in-frame clones here, not all; method: immunoSEQ multiplex PCR. This table holds roughly 56,000 clones, roughly 85% found once. Sample: CD4+ or CD8+ T cells sorted from blood, taken in a trial of the OX40 agonist ivuxolimab. These receptors originate from an adult with an advanced solid tumor such as melanoma, head and neck, liver or kidney cancer. The CDR3 runs from the conserved cysteine through the conserved F or W. D genes are given only for firm matches. Some rows mark clone size as missing; the rest say once, few, many or name a class of expanded clone.

v_call,j_call,d_call,clone_size,cdr3_nt,cdr3_aa
TRBV5-1,TRBJ2-1,TRBD2,.,TGCGCCAGCAGCCGGGGGGGACTGGACAATGAGCAGTTCTTC,CASSRGGLDNEQFF
TRBV2,TRBJ2-1,.,.,TGTGCCAGCAGTGATGCTGTTTGGAATGAGCAGTTCTTC,CASSDAVWNEQFF
TRBV28,TRBJ1-2,TRBD1,.,TGTGCCACCGAAAGACAGGGGGCGTCCTATGGCTACACCTTC,CATERQGASYGYTF
TRBV6-6,TRBJ2-7,.,once,TGTGCCAGCAGTTACTCTTCCTACGAGCAGTACTTC,CASSYSSYEQYF
TRBV27,TRBJ2-5,TRBD2,.,TGTGCCAGCAGTTTACGGGCTAGCGGGAGGAGTAAGACCCAGTACTTC,CASSLRASGRSKTQYF
TRBV30,TRBJ1-5,.,.,TGTGCCTGGAGTCGTGGGGATAACAATCAGCCCCAGCATTTT,CAWSRGDNNQPQHF
TRBV15,TRBJ2-3,TRBD2,.,TGTGCCACCAGCAGAGATGAGAGCGGGAGAGGCCTAGATACGCAGTATTTT,CATSRDESGRGLDTQYF
TRBV28,TRBJ1-2,TRBD1,.,TGTGCCACCGCTACAGGGGGCAGGCCCTGCCCCTTC,CATATGGRPCPF
TRBV9,TRBJ2-1,TRBD2,.,TGTGCCAGCAGCGTAAGGGGGACTAGCATTGGAGGGAACAATGAGCAGTTCTTC,CASSVRGTSIGGNNEQFF
TRBV19,TRBJ1-1,.,.,TGTGCCAGTAGTATAAGTCGGGGCGCTGAAGCTTTCTTT,CASSISRGAEAFF
TRBV6-6,TRBJ1-2,.,.,TGTGCCAGCAGCTCTAATTGGGGGCAGGGGCGCCAGGGCTACACCTTC,CASSSNWGQGRQGYTF
TRBV10-3,TRBJ2-3,.,.,TGTGCCATCAAAGACAGCACAGATACGCAGTATTTT,CAIKDSTDTQYF
TRBV19,TRBJ2-4,TRBD2,.,TGTGCCAGTAGTCCCGGGGGGGAGTCAAACATTCAGTACTTC,CASSPGGESNIQYF
TRBV5-3,TRBJ2-1,.,.,TGTGCCAGAAGCTTGAAGGTGGATGAGCAGTTCTTC,CARSLKVDEQFF
TRBV5-1,TRBJ2-6,TRBD1,.,TGCGCCAGCAGGAGTAGGGGGCCGGGACCTGGGGCCAACGTCCTGACTTTC,CASRSRGPGPGANVLTF
TRBV5-5,TRBJ2-7,.,.,TGTGCCAGCAGTCGGACCCCCTACGAGCAGTACTTC,CASSRTPYEQYF
TRBV7-9,TRBJ2-7,TRBD1,.,TGTGCCAGCAGCTTATCCCTCAGCAGGGGGTCGGACGAGCAGTACTTC,CASSLSLSRGSDEQYF
TRBV28,TRBJ1-3,.,.,TGTGCCAGCAGTAGGCAATCTGGAAACACCATATATTTT,CASSRQSGNTIYF
TRBV19,TRBJ1-2,.,once,TGTGCCAGTAGTATGCCGCAAGCGAACTATGGCTACACCTTC,CASSMPQANYGYTF
TRBV11-2,TRBJ2-5,TRBD1,.,TGTGCCAGCAGCTTAGGTGACAGGGATGAGGAGACCCAGTACTTC,CASSLGDRDEETQYF
TRBV4-1,TRBJ2-7,TRBD2,.,TGCGCCAGCAGCACACTAGCGGGAGTAGACGAGCAGTACTTC,CASSTLAGVDEQYF
TRBV30,TRBJ2-7,TRBD2,.,TGTGCCTGGACGGGAGGTTCCTACGAGCAGTACTTC,CAWTGGSYEQYF
TRBV9,TRBJ2-3,.,.,TGTGCCAGCAGCGTAGGAATTGGCGGTACGCAGTATTTT,CASSVGIGGTQYF
TRBV30,TRBJ1-6,.,.,TGTGCCTGGAGTGTGGGCAGCTATAATTCACCCCTCCACTTT,CAWSVGSYNSPLHF
TRBV7-3,TRBJ2-7,TRBD2,.,TGTGCCAGCAGCGAACTAGCGGGAGGGCGGTACGAGCAGTACTTC,CASSELAGGRYEQYF
TRBV27,TRBJ2-6,TRBD1,.,TGTGCCAGCAGTCGGGTCGGGACAGGACGCTCTGGGGCCAACGTCCTGACTTTC,CASSRVGTGRSGANVLTF
TRBV5-6,TRBJ1-5,TRBD1,.,TGTGCCAGCAGCTTGGCGACAGGGGGAAATCAGCCCCAGCATTTT,CASSLATGGNQPQHF
TRBV5-1,TRBJ2-3,.,.,TGCGCCAGCAGCTTGGTTCTAGCTGGAGATACGCAGTATTTT,CASSLVLAGDTQYF
TRBV18,TRBJ1-2,.,few,TGTGCCAGCTCACCAACCACTGAGAACTATGGCTACACCTTC,CASSPTTENYGYTF
TRBV5-4,TRBJ2-5,TRBD1,.,TGTGCCAGCAGCTCCGACAGGGGGCCTGAGACCCAGTACTTC,CASSSDRGPETQYF
TRBV18,TRBJ2-7,TRBD1,.,TGTGCCAGCTCATCCCCCGACAGGGCTTCGGACGAGCAGTACTTC,CASSSPDRASDEQYF
TRBV5-1,TRBJ2-3,TRBD2,.,TGCGCCAGCAGCCCAGGACTAGCTATAGATACGCAGTATTTT,CASSPGLAIDTQYF
TRBV7-9,TRBJ2-7,TRBD1,.,TGTGCCAGCAGCCGGCCGGACAGGAAAACCTACGAGCAGTACTTC,CASSRPDRKTYEQYF
TRBV11-2,TRBJ1-3,.,.,TGTGCCAGCAGCTTTGGAGGGGTTGGAAACACCATATATTTT,CASSFGGVGNTIYF
TRBV12-5,TRBJ2-6,.,.,TGTGCTAGTGCCGCCTCTGGGGCCAACGTCCTGACTTTC,CASAASGANVLTF
TRBV27,TRBJ1-6,TRBD1,.,TGTGCCAGCAGTTTCGACAGGGCAAGTTCACCCCTCCACTTT,CASSFDRASSPLHF